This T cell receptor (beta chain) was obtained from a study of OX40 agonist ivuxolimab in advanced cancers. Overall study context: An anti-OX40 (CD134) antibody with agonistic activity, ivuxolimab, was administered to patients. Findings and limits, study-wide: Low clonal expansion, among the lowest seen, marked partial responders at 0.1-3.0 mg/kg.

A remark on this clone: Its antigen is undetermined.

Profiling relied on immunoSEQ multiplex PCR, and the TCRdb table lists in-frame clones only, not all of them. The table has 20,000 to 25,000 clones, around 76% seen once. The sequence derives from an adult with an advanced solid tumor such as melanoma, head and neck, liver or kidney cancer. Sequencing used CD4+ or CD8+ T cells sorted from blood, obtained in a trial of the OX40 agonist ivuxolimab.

For the CDR3, the DNA is TGTGCCAGCGGACGGGGGGCAATACAGCCCCAGCATTTT. It is translated as CASGRGAIQPQHF. The V call is TRBV27, the J call TRBJ1-5; D might be TRBD1 (6 bases). V lost 8 bases and J 7 bases, leaving 15 bases between the germline ends. The germline gives CDR1 MNHEY, CDR2 SMNVEV (reference sequence). CDR3 size: 13 residues.